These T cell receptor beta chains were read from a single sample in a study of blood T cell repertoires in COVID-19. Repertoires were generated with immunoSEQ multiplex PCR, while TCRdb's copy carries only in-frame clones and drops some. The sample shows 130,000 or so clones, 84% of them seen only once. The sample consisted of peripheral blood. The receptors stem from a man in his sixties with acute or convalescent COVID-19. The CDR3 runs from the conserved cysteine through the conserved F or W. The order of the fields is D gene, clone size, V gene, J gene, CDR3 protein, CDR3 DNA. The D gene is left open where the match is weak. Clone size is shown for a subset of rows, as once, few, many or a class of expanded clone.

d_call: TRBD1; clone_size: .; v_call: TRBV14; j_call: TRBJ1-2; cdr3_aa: CASSQGRGLGYTF; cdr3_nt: TGTGCCAGCAGCCAAGGAAGGGGGCTCGGCTACACCTTC
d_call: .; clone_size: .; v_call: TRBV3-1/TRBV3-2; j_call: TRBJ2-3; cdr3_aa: CASSQSGAGTDTQYF; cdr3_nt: TGTGCCAGCAGCCAATCAGGGGCTGGCACAGATACGCAGTATTTT
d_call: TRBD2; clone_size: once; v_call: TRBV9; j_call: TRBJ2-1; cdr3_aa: CASSVASGGLYNEQFF; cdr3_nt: TGTGCCAGCAGCGTAGCTAGCGGGGGCCTTTACAATGAGCAGTTCTTC
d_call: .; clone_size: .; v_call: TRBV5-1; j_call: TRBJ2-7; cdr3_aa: CASSLASGWNEQYF; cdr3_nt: TGCGCCAGCAGCTTGGCGTCAGGGTGGAACGAGCAGTACTTC
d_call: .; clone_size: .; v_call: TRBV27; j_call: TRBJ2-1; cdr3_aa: CASSFPRGNEQFF; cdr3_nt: TGTGCCAGCAGTTTCCCTAGGGGCAATGAGCAGTTCTTC
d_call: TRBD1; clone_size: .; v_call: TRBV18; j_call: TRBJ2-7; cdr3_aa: CASSPRGQGGFEQYF; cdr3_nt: TGTGCCAGCTCACCACGTGGACAGGGGGGATTCGAGCAGTACTTC
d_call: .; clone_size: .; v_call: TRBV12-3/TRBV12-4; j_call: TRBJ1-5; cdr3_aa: CASSTTPNQPQHF; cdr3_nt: TGTGCCAGCAGTACCACACCGAATCAGCCCCAGCATTTT
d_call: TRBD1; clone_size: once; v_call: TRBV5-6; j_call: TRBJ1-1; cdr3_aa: CASSFGQGAARGTEAFF; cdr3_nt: TGTGCCAGCAGCTTTGGACAGGGGGCGGCCCGGGGAACTGAAGCTTTCTTT
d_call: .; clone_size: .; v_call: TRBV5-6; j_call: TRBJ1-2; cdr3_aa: CASSLVQATNYGYTF; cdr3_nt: TGTGCCAGCAGCTTGGTTCAGGCCACCAACTATGGCTACACCTTC
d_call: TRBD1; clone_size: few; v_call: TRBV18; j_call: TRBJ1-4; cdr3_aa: CASSLSTGRATNEKLFF; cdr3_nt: TGTGCCAGCTCACTTTCGACAGGGAGAGCAACTAATGAAAAACTGTTTTTT
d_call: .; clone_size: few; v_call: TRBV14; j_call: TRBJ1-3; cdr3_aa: CASSRTGTYSGNTIYF; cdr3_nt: TGTGCCAGCAGTCGAACCGGGACTTACTCTGGAAACACCATATATTTT
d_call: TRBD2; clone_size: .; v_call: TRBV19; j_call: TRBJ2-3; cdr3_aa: CASSTGSGGEDTQYF; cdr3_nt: TGTGCCAGTAGTACCGGTAGCGGGGGAGAAGATACGCAGTATTTT
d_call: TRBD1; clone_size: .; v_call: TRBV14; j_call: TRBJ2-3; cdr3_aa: CASSPDRVDTDTQYF; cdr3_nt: TGTGCCAGCAGCCCCGACAGGGTAGATACAGATACGCAGTATTTT
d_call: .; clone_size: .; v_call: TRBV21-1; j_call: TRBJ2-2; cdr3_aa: CASSSLSGSGTGELFF; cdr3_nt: TGTGCCAGCAGCAGCCTGAGCGGGAGTGGCACCGGGGAGCTGTTTTTT
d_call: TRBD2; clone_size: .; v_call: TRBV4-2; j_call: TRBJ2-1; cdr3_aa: CASSPSGPVGNEQFF; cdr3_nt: TGTGCCAGCAGTCCTAGCGGCCCCGTGGGGAATGAGCAGTTCTTC
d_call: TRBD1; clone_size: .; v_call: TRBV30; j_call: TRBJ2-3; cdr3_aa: CAWTRTGSNADTQYF; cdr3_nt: TGTGCCTGGACCAGGACAGGGAGTAACGCGGATACGCAGTATTTT
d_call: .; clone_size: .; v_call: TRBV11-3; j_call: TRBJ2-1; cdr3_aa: CASSLVWGGEQFF; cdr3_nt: TGTGCCAGCAGCTTAGTATGGGGCGGTGAGCAGTTCTTC
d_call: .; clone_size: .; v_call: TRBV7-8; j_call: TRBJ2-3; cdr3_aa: CASTTLGGGHTDTQYF; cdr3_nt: TGTGCCAGCACCACCCTGGGGGGAGGACACACAGATACGCAGTATTTT